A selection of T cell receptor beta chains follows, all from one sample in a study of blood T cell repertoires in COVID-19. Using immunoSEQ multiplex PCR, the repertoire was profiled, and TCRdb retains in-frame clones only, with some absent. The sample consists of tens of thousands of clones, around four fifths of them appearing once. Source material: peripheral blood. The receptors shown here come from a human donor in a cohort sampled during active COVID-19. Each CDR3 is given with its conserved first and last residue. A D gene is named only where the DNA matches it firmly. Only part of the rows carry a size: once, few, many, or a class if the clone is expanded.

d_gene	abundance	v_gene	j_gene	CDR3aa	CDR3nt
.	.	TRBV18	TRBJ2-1	CASSPPSRGNNEQFF	TGTGCCAGCTCACCACCCTCGCGGGGTAACAATGAGCAGTTCTTC
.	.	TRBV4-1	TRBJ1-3	CASSQVLMGEDSGNTIYF	TGCGCCAGCAGCCAAGTTCTTATGGGGGAGGACTCTGGAAACACCATATATTTT
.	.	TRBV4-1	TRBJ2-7	CASSQVTSSGEQYF	TGCGCCAGCAGCCAAGTGACTAGTTCAGGCGAGCAGTACTTC
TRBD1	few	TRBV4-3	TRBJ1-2	CASSAGQGVTGGYTF	TGCGCCAGCAGCGCGGGACAGGGGGTAACGGGAGGCTACACCTTC
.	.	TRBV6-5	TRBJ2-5	CASSYSNTGQETQYF	TGTGCCAGCAGTTACTCGAACACGGGTCAAGAGACCCAGTACTTC
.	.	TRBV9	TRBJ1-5	CASSAGQYSNQPQHF	TGTGCCAGCAGCGCCGGACAGTATAGCAATCAGCCCCAGCATTTT
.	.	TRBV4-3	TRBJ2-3	CASSQGTSSSTDTQYF	TGCGCCAGCAGCCAAGGAACTAGTAGTTCCACAGATACGCAGTATTTT
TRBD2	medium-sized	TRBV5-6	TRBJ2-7	CASSFLREGLYEQYF	TGTGCCAGCAGCTTCCTGAGGGAGGGGTTATACGAGCAGTACTTC
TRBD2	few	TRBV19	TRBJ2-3	CASQTTSGGVRTDTQYF	TGTGCCAGTCAGACGACTAGCGGGGGCGTGAGGACAGATACGCAGTATTTT
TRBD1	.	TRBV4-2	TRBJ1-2	CASSQDTTGGLNYGYTF	TGTGCCAGCAGCCAAGATACGACAGGGGGGCTTAACTATGGCTACACCTTC
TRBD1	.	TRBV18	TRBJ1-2	CASSPGQGYDYGYTF	TGTGCCAGCTCACCAGGACAGGGGTATGACTATGGCTACACCTTC
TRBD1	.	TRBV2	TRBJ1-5	CASSETGVAQPQHF	TGTGCCAGCAGTGAGACAGGGGTTGCGCAGCCCCAGCATTTT
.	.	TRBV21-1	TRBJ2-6	CASSKARTAAPSAANVLTF	TGTGCCAGCAGCAAAGCCCGGACAGCCGCCCCCTCTGCGGCCAACGTCCTGACTTTC
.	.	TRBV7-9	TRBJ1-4	CASSHPGQANEKLFF	TGTGCCAGCAGCCACCCGGGACAAGCTAATGAAAAACTGTTTTTT
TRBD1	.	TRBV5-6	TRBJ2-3	CASSGRTGRSTDTQYF	TGTGCCAGCAGCGGGCGGACAGGCCGTAGCACAGATACGCAGTATTTT
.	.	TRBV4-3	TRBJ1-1	CASSLGWEDEAFF	TGCGCCAGCAGCCTCGGCTGGGAGGATGAAGCTTTCTTT
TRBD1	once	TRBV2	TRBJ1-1	CASKRQGRDTEAFF	TGTGCCAGCAAAAGACAGGGAAGAGACACTGAAGCTTTCTTT
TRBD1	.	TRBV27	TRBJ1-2	CASSGRQGARPHYGYTF	TGTGCCAGCAGTGGGAGACAGGGGGCGCGTCCCCACTATGGCTACACCTTC
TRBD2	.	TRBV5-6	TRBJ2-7	CASSVGAGRAYEQYF	TGTGCCAGCAGCGTGGGCGCGGGGAGGGCCTACGAGCAGTACTTC
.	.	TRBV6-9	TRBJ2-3	CASSSEGGPTDTQYF	TGTGCCAGCAGTTCAGAAGGGGGACCCACAGATACGCAGTATTTT
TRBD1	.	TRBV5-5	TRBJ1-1	CASRIQGATEAFF	TGTGCCAGCAGGATACAGGGGGCGACTGAAGCTTTCTTT
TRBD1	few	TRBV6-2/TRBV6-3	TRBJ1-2	CASSYPGQNYGYTF	TGTGCCAGCAGTTATCCGGGACAGAACTATGGCTACACCTTC
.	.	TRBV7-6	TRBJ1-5	CASSLEPLVNQPQHF	TGTGCCAGCAGCCTAGAGCCGTTGGTGAATCAGCCCCAGCATTTT
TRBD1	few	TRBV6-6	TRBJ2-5	CASGLETGVGETQYF	TGTGCCAGCGGGCTCGAGACAGGGGTAGGGGAGACCCAGTACTTC
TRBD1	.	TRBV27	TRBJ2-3	CASRETGFSTDTQYF	TGTGCCAGCAGGGAGACAGGGTTCAGCACAGATACGCAGTATTTT
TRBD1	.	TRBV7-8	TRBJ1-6	CASSISPGQGNSPLHF	TGTGCCAGCAGCATAAGTCCGGGACAGGGGAATTCACCCCTCCACTTT
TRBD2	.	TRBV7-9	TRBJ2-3	CASSLTSGGDSDTQYF	TGTGCCAGCAGCTTAACAAGCGGGGGGGACTCAGATACGCAGTATTTT
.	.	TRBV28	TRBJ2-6	CASSLRGLSGANVLTF	TGTGCCAGCAGTTTAAGGGGCCTCTCTGGGGCCAACGTCCTGACTTTC
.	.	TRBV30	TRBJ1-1	CAWIRRARMNTEAFF	TGTGCCTGGATTCGGCGGGCGAGGATGAACACTGAAGCTTTCTTT
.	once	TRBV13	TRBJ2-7	CASSSLASDEQYF	TGTGCCAGTAGCTCACTAGCCTCGGACGAGCAGTACTTC
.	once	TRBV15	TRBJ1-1	CATSRGRARGAATEAFF	TGTGCCACCAGCAGAGGAAGGGCCAGGGGCGCGGCCACTGAAGCTTTCTTT
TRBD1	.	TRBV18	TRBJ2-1	CASSPPPDRENEQFF	TGTGCCAGCTCACCACCCCCGGACAGGGAGAATGAGCAGTTCTTC
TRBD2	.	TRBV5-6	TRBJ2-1	CASSFGLADNEQFF	TGTGCCAGCAGCTTTGGACTAGCGGACAATGAGCAGTTCTTC
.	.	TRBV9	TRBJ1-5	CASSLGTNQPQHF	TGTGCCAGCAGCCTCGGGACAAATCAGCCCCAGCATTTT
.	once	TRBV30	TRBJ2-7	CAWSSGGVYEQYF	TGTGCCTGGAGTTCTGGGGGCGTCTACGAGCAGTACTTC
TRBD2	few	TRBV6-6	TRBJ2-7	CASSQKGGGGSYEQYF	TGTGCCAGCAGCCAAAAGGGGGGCGGGGGGAGCTACGAGCAGTACTTC
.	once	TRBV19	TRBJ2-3	CASSMRATRRDTQYF	TGTGCCAGTAGTATGAGGGCGACTAGACGAGATACGCAGTATTTT
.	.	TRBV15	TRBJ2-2	CATSRVRGMVGELFF	TGTGCCACCAGCAGAGTTCGCGGGATGGTCGGGGAGCTGTTTTTT
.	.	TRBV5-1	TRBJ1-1	CASSLMGQRNTEAFF	TGCGCCAGCAGCTTGATGGGGCAGAGGAACACTGAAGCTTTCTTT
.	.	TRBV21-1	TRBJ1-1	CASSPRGGGTEAFF	TGTGCCAGCAGCCCCCGCGGGGGGGGCACTGAAGCTTTCTTT
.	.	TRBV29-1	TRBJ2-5	CSGGTIQETQYF	TGCAGCGGGGGGACAATCCAAGAGACCCAGTACTTC
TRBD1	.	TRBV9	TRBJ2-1	CASSPHGQGGGGSYNEQFF	TGTGCCAGCAGCCCCCATGGACAGGGCGGTGGTGGGTCCTACAATGAGCAGTTCTTC